The clone carrying this T cell receptor (beta chain) showed up many times. Its matching antigen is unknown. This entry is derived from a study of neurological immune-mediated disorders. Findings and caveats of the study: Across subjects, expanded clones had no CDR3 amino acid sequences in common, pointing to private repertoires in all groups.

Germline lookup yields CDR1 SGHRS and CDR2 YFSETQ. The CDR3 runs to 17 residues. The V segment lost 0 bases and the J segment 6 bases; nucleotides outside the gene matches: 13. Unsorted libraries were generated from 2 million PBMCs held at -80 degrees C. The cDNA came from 5'RACE with 10-nucleotide random UMIs. From 15-18 subjects, each sequencing run yielded over 180 million TCR-beta sequences. MiXCR, applied by TCRdb to the 5' RACE reads, yields one record per CDR3 protein. In the table there are 45,000 to 70,000 distinct CDR3 sequences, over 4% of which are singletons. The chain couples TRBV5-1 to TRBJ2-3; 7 nucleotides line up with TRBD2. This clonotype was sampled from a man between 45 and 60 years old with multiple sclerosis. The sequencing input was PBMCs. CDR3 coding DNA: TGCGCCAGCAGCTTGGCTAGCGGCATTCCCAGCCTGGATACGCAGTATTTT. It codes for CASSLASGIPSLDTQYF. Full variable domain (outside the CDR3, taken from reference TRBV5-1 and TRBJ2-3): KAGVTQTPRYLIKTRGQQVTLSCSPISGHRSVSWYQQTPGQGLQFLFEYFSETQRNKGNFPGRFSGRQFSNSRSEMNVSTLELGDSALYLCASSLASGIPSLDTQYFGPGTRLTVL.